The entry that follows covers one T cell receptor (beta chain) sequence. The same CDR3 also results from other DNA sequences found in this sample. This entry comes from a study of shared clonotypes between healthy human individuals. Study-wide context: CD8 memory received one plate per donor, CD8 naive two, CD4 memory three and CD4 naive three.

Adult donors, all healthy and HIV-negative, had no recent acute infections or vaccinations. Genomic DNA (from each subset) was split evenly across several immunoSEQ plates. TCRdb's copy holds only in-frame clones and misses some; the assay was immunoSEQ multiplex PCR. The table lists approximately 1,500,000 clones, approximately 98% of them singletons, with approximately 0.45% in the top ten. This receptor was identified in a man aged 30 to 39 in good health. The specimen sequenced was naive CD4+ T cells sorted from blood. Regarding subset: CD45RA+ positively selected.

CDR3 region: CASSPGTSGNNEQFF. Written as DNA, the CDR3 is TGTGCCAGCTCCCCCGGGACTAGCGGGAACAATGAGCAGTTCTTC. This rearrangement joins TRBV18 to TRBJ2-1; the match to TRBD2 covers 13 bases. This CDR3 has 15 amino acids. The germline V gene has CDR1 KGHSH and CDR2 LQKENI. V lost 6 bases and J lost 5; bases outside the gene matches: 4.